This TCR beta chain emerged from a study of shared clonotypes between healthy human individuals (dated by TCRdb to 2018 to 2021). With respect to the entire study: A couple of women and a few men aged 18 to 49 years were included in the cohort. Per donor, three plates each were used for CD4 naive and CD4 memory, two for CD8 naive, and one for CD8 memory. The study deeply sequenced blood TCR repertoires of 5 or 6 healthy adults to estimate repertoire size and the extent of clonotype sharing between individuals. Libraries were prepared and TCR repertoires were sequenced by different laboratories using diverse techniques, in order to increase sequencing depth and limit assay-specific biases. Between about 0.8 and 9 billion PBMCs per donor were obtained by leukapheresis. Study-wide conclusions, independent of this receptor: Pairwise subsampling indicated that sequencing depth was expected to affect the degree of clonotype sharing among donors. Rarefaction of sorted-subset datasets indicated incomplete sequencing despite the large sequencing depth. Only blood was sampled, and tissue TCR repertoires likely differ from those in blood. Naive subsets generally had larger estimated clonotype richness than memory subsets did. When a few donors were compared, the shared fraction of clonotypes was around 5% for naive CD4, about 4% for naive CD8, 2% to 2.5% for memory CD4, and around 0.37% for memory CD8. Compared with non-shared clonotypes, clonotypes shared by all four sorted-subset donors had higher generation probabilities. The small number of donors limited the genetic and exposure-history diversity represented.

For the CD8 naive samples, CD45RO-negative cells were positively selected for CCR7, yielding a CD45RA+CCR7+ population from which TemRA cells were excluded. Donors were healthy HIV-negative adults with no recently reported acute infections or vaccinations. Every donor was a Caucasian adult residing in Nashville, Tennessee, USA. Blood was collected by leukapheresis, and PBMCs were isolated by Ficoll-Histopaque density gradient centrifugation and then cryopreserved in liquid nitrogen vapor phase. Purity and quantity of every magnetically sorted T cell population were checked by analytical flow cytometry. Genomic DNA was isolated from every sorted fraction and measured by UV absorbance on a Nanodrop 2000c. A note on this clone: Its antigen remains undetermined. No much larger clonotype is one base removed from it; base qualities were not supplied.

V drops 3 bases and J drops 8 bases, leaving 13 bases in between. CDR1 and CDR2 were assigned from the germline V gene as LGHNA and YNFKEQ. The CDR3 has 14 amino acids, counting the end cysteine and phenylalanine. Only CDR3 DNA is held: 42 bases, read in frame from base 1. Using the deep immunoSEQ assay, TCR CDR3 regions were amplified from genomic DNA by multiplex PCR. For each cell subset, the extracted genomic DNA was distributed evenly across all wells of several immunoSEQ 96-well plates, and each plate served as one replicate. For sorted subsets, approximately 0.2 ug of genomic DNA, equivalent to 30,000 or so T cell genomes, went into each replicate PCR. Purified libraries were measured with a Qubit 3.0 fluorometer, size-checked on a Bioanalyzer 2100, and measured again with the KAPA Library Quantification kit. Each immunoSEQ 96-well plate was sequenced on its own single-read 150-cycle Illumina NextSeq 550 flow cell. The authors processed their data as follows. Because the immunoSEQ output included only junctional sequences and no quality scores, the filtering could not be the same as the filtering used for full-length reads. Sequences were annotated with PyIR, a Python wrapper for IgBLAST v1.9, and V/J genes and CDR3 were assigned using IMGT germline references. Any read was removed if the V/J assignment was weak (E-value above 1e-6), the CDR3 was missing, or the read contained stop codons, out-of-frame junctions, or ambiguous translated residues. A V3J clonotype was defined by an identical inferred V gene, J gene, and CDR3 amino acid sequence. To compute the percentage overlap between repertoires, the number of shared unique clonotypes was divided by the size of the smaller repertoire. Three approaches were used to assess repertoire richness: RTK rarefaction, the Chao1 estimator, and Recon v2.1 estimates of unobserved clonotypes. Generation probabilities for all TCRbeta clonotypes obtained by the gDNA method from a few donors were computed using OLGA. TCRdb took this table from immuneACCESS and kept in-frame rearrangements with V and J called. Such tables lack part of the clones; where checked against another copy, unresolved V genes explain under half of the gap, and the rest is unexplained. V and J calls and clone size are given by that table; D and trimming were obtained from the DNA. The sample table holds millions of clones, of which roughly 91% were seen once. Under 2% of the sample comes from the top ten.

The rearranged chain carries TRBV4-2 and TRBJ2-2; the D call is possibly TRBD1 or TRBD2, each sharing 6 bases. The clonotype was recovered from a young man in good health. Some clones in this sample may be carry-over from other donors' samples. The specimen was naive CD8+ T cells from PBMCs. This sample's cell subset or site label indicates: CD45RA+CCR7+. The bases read TGTGCCAGCAGCCAGGGACTGGGGGCAGGGGAGCTGTTTTTT. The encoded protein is CASSQGLGAGELFF.